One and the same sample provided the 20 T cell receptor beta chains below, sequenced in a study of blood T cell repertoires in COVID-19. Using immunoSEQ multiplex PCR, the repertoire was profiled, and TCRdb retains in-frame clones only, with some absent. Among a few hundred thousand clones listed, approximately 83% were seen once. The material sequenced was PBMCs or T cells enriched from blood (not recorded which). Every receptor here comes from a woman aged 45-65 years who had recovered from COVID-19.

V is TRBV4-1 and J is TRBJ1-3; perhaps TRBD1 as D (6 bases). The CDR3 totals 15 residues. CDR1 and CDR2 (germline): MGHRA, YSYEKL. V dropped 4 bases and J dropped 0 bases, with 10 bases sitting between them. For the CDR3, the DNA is TGCGCCAGCAGCCGGGACATCTACTCTGGAAACACCATATATTTT. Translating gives CASSRDIYSGNTIYF.

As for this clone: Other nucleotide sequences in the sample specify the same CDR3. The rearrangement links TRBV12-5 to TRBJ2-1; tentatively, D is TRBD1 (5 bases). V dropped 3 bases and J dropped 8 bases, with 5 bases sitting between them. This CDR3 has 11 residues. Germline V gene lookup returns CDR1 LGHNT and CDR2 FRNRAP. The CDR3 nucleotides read TGTGCTAGTGGTTTACAGGATGAGCAGTTCTTC. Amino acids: CASGLQDEQFF.

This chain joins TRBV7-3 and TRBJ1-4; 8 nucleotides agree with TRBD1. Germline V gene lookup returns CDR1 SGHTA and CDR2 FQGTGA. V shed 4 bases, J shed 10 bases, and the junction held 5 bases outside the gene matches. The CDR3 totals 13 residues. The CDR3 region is CASSSGTGGKLFF. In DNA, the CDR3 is TGTGCCAGCAGCTCCGGGACAGGAGGAAAACTGTTTTTT.

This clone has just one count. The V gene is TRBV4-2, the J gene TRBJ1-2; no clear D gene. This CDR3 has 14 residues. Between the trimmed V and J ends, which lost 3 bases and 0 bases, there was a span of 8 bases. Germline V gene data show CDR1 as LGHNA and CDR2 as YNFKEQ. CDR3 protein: CASSQAGANYGYTF. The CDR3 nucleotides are TGTGCCAGCAGCCAGGCCGGAGCTAACTATGGCTACACCTTC.

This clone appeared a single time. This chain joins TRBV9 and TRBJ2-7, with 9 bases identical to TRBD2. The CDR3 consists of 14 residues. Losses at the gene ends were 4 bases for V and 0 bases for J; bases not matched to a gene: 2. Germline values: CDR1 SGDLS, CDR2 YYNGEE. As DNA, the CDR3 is TGTGCCAGCAGCCGTAGCGGGAGCTCCTACGAGCAGTACTTC. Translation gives CASSRSGSSYEQYF.

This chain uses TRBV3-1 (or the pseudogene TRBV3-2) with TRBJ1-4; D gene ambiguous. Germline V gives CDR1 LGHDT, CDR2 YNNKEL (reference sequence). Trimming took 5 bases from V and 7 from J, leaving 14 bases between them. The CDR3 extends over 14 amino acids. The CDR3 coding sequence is TGTGCCAGCAGCTCGACTGAGAGTAGTGAAAAACTGTTTTTT. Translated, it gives CASSSTESSEKLFF.

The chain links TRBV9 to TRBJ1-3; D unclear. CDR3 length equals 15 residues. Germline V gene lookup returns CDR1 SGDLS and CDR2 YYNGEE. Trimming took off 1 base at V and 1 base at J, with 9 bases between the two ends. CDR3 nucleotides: TGTGCCAGCAGCGTATGGGGAGGGTCTGGAAACACCATATATTTT. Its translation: CASSVWGGSGNTIYF.

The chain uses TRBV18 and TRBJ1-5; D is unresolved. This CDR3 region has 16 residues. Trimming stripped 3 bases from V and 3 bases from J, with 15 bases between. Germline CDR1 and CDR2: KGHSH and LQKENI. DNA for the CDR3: TGTGCCAGCTCACCCTCGGTCCCCGCACTCAATCAGCCCCAGCATTTT. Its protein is CASSPSVPALNQPQHF.

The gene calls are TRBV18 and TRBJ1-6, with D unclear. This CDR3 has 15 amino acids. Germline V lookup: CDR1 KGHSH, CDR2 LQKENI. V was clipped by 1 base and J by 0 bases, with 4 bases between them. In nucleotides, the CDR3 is TGTGCCAGCTCACCACTGAGCTCCTATAATTCACCCCTCCACTTT. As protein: CASSPLSSYNSPLHF.

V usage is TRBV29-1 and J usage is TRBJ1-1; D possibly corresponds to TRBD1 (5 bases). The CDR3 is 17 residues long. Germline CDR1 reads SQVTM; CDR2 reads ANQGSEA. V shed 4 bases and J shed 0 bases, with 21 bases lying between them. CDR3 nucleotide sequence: TGCAGCGTTGTGGGGCCCCTGAATAATCTTATGAACACTGAAGCTTTCTTT. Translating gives CSVVGPLNNLMNTEAFF.

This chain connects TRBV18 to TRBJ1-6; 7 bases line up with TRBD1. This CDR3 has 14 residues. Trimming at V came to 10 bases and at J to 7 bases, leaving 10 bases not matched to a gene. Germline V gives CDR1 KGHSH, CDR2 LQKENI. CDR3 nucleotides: TGTGCCACCCGAGGGGGCGTTCAGAATTCACCCCTCCACTTT. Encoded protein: CATRGGVQNSPLHF. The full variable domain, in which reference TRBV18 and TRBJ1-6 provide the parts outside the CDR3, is NAGVMQNPRHLVRRRGQEARLRCSPMKGHSHVYWYRQLPEEGLKFMVYLQKENIIDESGMPKERFSAEFPKEGPSILRIQQVVRGDSAAYFCATRGGVQNSPLHFGNGTRLTVT.

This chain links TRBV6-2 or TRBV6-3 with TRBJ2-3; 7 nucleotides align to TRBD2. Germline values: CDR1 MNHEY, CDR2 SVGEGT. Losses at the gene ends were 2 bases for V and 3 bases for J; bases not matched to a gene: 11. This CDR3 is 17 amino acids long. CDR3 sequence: CASSYGTTTYPTDTQYF. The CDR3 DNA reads TGTGCCAGCAGTTACGGGACTACCACCTACCCTACAGATACGCAGTATTTT.

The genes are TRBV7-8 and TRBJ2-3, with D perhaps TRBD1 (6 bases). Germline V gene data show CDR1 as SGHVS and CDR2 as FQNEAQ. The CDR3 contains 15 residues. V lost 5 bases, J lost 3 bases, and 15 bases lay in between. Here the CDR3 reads CASSPSPGATDTQYF. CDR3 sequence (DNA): TGTGCCAGCAGCCCCTCCCCAGGGGCAACAGATACGCAGTATTTT.

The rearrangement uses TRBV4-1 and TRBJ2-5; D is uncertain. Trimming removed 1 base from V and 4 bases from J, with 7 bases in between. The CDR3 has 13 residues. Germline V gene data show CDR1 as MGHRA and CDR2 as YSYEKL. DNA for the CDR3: TGCGCCAGCAGCCAAGTTCCGGGAGAGACCCAGTACTTC. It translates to CASSQVPGETQYF.

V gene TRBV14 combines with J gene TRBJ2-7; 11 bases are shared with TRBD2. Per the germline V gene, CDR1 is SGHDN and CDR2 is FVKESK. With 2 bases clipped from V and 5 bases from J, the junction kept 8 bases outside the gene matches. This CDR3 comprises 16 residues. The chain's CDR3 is CASSQLAGGYIHEQYF. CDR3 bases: TGTGCCAGCAGCCAACTAGCGGGAGGATACATCCACGAGCAGTACTTC. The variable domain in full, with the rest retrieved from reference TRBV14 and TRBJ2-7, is EAGVTQFPSHSVIEKGQTVTLRCDPISGHDNLYWYRRVMGKEIKFLLHFVKESKQDESGMPNNRFLAERTGGTYSTLKVQPAELEDSGVYFCASSQLAGGYIHEQYFGPGTRLTVT.

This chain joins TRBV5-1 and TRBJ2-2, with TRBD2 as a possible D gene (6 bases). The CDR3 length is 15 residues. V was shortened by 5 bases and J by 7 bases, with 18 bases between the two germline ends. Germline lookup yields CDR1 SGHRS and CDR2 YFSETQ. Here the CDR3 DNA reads TGCGCCAGCAGGTGGACGGGAGAGAGGCACGGGGAGCTGTTTTTT. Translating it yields CASRWTGERHGELFF.

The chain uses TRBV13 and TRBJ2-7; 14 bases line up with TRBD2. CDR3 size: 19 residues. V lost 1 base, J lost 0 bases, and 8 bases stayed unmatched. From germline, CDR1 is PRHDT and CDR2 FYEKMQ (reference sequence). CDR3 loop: CASSLVGLAGGRGSYEQYF. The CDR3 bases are TGTGCCAGCAGCTTAGTCGGACTAGCGGGAGGAAGGGGCTCCTACGAGCAGTACTTC.

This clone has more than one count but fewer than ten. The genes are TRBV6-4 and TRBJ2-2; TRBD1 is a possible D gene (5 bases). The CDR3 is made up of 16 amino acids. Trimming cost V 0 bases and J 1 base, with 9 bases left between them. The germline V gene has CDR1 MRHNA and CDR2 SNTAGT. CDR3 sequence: CASSDSPQGNTGELFF. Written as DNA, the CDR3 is TGTGCCAGCAGTGACTCGCCCCAGGGGAACACCGGGGAGCTGTTTTTT.

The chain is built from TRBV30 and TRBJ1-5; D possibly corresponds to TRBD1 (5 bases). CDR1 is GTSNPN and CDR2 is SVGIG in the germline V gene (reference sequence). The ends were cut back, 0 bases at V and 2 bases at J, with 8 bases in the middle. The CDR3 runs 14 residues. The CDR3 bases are TGTGCCTGGAGTGTAAAAGGGGGCAATCAGCCCCAGCATTTT. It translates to CAWSVKGGNQPQHF.

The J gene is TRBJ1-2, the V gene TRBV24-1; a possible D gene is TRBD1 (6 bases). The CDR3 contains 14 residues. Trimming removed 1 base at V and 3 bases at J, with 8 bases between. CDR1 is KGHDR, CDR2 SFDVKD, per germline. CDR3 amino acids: CATSDFRTDYGYTF. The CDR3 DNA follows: TGTGCCACCAGTGATTTTAGGACAGACTATGGCTACACCTTC.